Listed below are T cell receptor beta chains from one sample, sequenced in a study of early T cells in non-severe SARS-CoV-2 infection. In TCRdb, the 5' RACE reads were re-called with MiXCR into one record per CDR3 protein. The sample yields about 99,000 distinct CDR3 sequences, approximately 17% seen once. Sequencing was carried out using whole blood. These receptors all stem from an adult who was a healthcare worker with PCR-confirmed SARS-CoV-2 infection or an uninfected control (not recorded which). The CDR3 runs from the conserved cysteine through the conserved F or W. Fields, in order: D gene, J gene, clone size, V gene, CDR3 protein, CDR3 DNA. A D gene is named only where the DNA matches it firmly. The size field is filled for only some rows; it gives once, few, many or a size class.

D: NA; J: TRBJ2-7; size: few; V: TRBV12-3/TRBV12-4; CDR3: CASSAQSPYEQYF; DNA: TGTGCCAGCAGCGCCCAGTCCCCCTACGAGCAGTACTTC
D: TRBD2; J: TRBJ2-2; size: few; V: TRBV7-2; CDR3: CASSAGGPNTGELFF; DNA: TGTGCCAGCAGCGCGGGGGGGCCTAACACCGGGGAGCTGTTTTTT
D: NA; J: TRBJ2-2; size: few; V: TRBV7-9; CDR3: CASRRTGFTNTGELFF; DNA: TGTGCCAGCAGACGTACAGGGTTCACGAACACCGGGGAGCTGTTTTTT
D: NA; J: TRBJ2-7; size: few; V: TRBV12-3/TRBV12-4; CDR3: CASSSQRISYEQYF; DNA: TGTGCCAGCAGTAGCCAGCGGATTTCCTACGAGCAGTACTTC
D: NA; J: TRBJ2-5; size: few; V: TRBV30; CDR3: CAWSGGSAQETQYF; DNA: TGTGCCTGGAGTGGTGGGTCAGCCCAAGAGACCCAGTACTTC
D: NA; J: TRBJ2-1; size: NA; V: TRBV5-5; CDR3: CASSQGGTVYNEQFF; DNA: TGTGCCAGCAGTCAAGGGGGGACAGTCTACAATGAGCAGTTCTTC
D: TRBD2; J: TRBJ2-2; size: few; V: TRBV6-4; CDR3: CASSSGSTGELFF; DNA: TGTGCCAGCAGTAGCGGGAGCACCGGGGAGCTGTTTTTT
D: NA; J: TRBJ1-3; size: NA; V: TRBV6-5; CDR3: CASSYSTGSGGNTIYF; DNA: TGTGCCAGCAGTTACTCGACGGGGAGCGGGGGAAACACCATATATTTT
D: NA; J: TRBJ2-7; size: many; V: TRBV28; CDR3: CASSEGGGSEQYF; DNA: TGTGCCAGCAGTGAGGGTGGGGGATCCGAGCAGTACTTC
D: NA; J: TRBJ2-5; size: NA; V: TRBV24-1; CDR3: CATSDLPGSTQYF; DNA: TGTGCCACCAGTGATTTGCCAGGGTCTACCCAGTACTTC
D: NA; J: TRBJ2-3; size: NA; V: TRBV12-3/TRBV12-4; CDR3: CASSFGAPDTQYF; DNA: TGTGCCAGCAGTTTCGGGGCCCCTGATACGCAGTATTTT
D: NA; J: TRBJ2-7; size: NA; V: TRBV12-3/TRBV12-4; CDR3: CASSLGGKTYEQYF; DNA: TGTGCCAGCAGTTTAGGGGGGAAAACCTACGAGCAGTACTTC
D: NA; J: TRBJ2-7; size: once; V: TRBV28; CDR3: CASSFLDSSYEQYF; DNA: TGTGCCAGCAGTTTCCTGGACAGCTCCTACGAGCAGTACTTC
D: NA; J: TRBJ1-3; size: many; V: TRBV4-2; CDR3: CASSQDPPSGNTIYF; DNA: TGTGCCAGCAGCCAAGATCCCCCCTCTGGAAACACCATATATTTT
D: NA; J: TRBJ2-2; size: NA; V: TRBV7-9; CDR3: CASSFGAANTGELFF; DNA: TGTGCCAGCAGCTTCGGCGCGGCTAACACCGGGGAGCTGTTTTTT
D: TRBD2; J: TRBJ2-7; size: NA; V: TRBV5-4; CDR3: CASSPGLAGGVYEQYF; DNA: TGTGCCAGCAGTCCTGGACTAGCGGGAGGTGTGTACGAGCAGTACTTC
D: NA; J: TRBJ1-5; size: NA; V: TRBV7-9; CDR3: CASTLWEGEAANQPQHF; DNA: TGTGCCAGCACCCTGTGGGAGGGGGAAGCCGCGAATCAGCCCCAGCATTTT